This T cell receptor beta chain originates from a study of radiation and T cells in renal cell carcinoma. Clones were sequenced by immunoSEQ multiplex PCR, and TCRdb holds only the in-frame ones, with some missing. Altogether around 140,000 clones are present, 75% to 90% being singletons, with the ten largest covering around a quarter. A note on this clone: The antigen remains unidentified.

Time point defined: baseline pretreatment blood. Noted treatment: 15 Gy SBRT to primary tumor, nephrectomy 4 weeks later. Blood was sampled at baseline, 2 weeks and 4 weeks after SBRT. The tumor was a clear cell renal cell carcinoma. Study observations and caveats: Pretreatment tumor biopsies were lacking, so baseline clonotypes are unknown.

With V trimmed by 5 bases and J by 8 bases, 9 bases remained unmatched. Germline V CDR1 and CDR2: SGHVS, FQNEAQ. The CDR3 totals 14 residues. This sample comprised blood, obtained from a patient whose treatment included radiotherapy and nephrectomy. This TCR derives from a woman aged 45-59 years with renal cell carcinoma. This chain uses TRBV7-8 with TRBJ2-1, with 7 bases lining up with TRBD2. The CDR3 here is CASSREGRTDEQFF. The CDR3 DNA reads TGTGCCAGCAGCAGGGAGGGACGGACCGATGAGCAGTTCTTC.